This record concerns one T cell receptor (beta chain) sequence. The data derive from a study of blood T cell repertoires in COVID-19. About the study: Researchers got acute and convalescent COVID-19 samples from the United States, Italy and Spain. Sources were T cells, B-cell-depleted T cells, or PBMCs; the material itself was cDNA or gDNA.

Original processing methods: How many nucleated cells were present was estimated from reference gene primer amplification. Sequencing used immunoSEQ multiplex PCR; TCRdb keeps in-frame clones, though not all of them. V and J calls and clone size come straight from that table; D and trimming were deduced from the DNA. This sample has 250,000 to 300,000 clones; 70% to 90% occur once, and the top ten carry approximately 3.3%. V lost 5 bases, J lost 3 bases, and 19 bases lay in between. Germline values: CDR1 GTSNPN, CDR2 SVGIG (reference sequence). This CDR3 region has 16 residues. The chain has TRBV30 and TRBJ1-4; D is undetermined. The sample taken for sequencing was peripheral blood. This clonotype originated in a woman aged 40 to 50 with acute or convalescent COVID-19. The CDR3 region has the DNA TGTGCCTGGTGTTCGGGATCCGAGGCGGCTAATGAAAAACTGTTTTTT. This gives the protein CAWCSGSEAANEKLFF. Based on the CDR3 plus reference TRBV30 and TRBJ1-4, the full variable domain is SQTIHQWPATLVQPVGSPLSLECTVEGTSNPNLYWYRQAAGRGLQLLFYSVGIGQISSEVPQNLSASRPQDRQFILSSKKLLLSDSGFYLCAWCSGSEAANEKLFFGSGTQLSVL.